Presented here are 3 T cell receptor beta chains from one specimen sequenced in a study of tumor-infiltrating lymphocytes in primary liver carcinoma. Germline DNA was also extracted, with blood RNA taken from unsorted whole blood. TCR beta cDNA was reverse-transcribed from around 0.55 ug of total RNA. The reaction used a constant-region primer and ProtoScript II reverse transcriptase. Modified slightly, ARM-PCR produced TCR beta libraries over three nested multiplex PCR rounds. For around 11 cycles apiece, the opening two PCR rounds ran with TRBV1-TRBV30 forward primers and a C-beta reverse primer. TCRdb reprocessed the multiplex PCR reads with MiXCR, giving one entry per CDR3 protein. The sample carries about 300,000 distinct CDR3 sequences, about 60% recorded once. Sequencing was carried out using peripheral blood. The receptors were sampled from a man in his forties with primary liver carcinoma and hepatitis B virus infection.

This clonotype was seen repeatedly, ten times or more. This chain connects TRBV12-3 or TRBV12-4 to TRBJ1-5; D is possibly TRBD1 (6 bases). The CDR3 totals 16 residues. Deletions cut 1 base from V and 3 bases from J, with 13 bases between. CDR3 bases: TGTGCCAGCAGTTTAGGCAGGGGCGCGAACAATCAGCCCCAGCATTTT. Translating gives CASSLGRGANNQPQHF.

As for this clonotype: A much larger clone sits a single nucleotide away, making a read error possible. This chain joins TRBV6-1 and TRBJ1-1; D unclear. CDR3 length equals 15 residues. Germline loops: CDR1 MNHNS, CDR2 SASEGT. The CDR3 loop reads CASSAGRFRNTEALF. The CDR3 nucleotides read TGTGCCAGCAGTGCTGGCCGATTTCGGAACACTGAAGCTCTCTTT.

The rearrangement links TRBV24-1 to TRBJ2-3; 9 bases map to TRBD1. The V and J ends lost 4 bases and 4 bases, in that order; junction bases with no gene match: 11. The germline gives CDR1 KGHDR, CDR2 SFDVKD. The CDR3 length is 17 residues. The CDR3 sequence: CATSDSIRDRVSDTQYF. The CDR3 DNA reads as TGTGCCACCAGTGACTCCATTAGGGACAGGGTATCAGATACGCAGTATTTT.